Below, 30 T cell receptor beta chains from the same sample are listed, as sequenced in a study of cytomegalovirus exposure and HLA in healthy donors. The PCR made use of 60 Vbeta and 13 Jbeta primers. Here immunoSEQ multiplex PCR was the method, and the copy in TCRdb shows in-frame clones only, minus some. The sample table sets out some 130,000 clones. The sequenced sample consisted of PBMCs. The source is a woman aged 40 to 50 in good health and CMV-seropositive.

The gene calls are TRBV7-9 and TRBJ2-3; TRBD1 might be the D (5 bases). V was shortened by 5 bases and J by 0 bases, with 24 bases between the two germline ends. The CDR3 is made up of 19 amino acids. Germline V lookup: CDR1 SEHNR, CDR2 FQNEAQ (reference sequence). In nucleotides, the CDR3 is TGTGCCAGCAGCCCAAGTCAGGGCAGGACGACTTCTAGCACAGATACGCAGTATTTT. Amino acid sequence: CASSPSQGRTTSSTDTQYF.

The CDR3 loop reads CASSPGAGRETQYF. CDR3 nucleotides: TGCGCCAGCAGTCCTGGGGCAGGGCGAGAGACCCAGTACTTC. The chain carries TRBV10-1 and TRBJ2-5, with D possibly TRBD1 on 5 matching bases. Germline V gene lookup returns CDR1 WNHNN and CDR2 SYGVQD (reference sequence). V lost 5 bases and J lost 4, with 14 bases in between. This CDR3 has 14 residues.

The chain joins TRBV28 to TRBJ1-2; 10 bases match TRBD1. The germline CDR1 and CDR2 sequences are MDHEN and SYDVKM. Trimming removed 8 bases from V and 7 bases from J; junction bases left unmatched: 13. The CDR3 sequence is 15 residues long. The CDR3 loop is CASGIGQGVSFGYTF. The CDR3 DNA follows: TGTGCCAGCGGGATAGGACAGGGGGTTTCGTTTGGCTACACCTTC.

The chain couples TRBV19 to TRBJ2-3, with TRBD2 identical over 12 bases. Germline V lookup: CDR1 LNHDA, CDR2 SQIVND (reference sequence). Losses at the gene ends were 6 bases for V and 6 bases for J; bases not matched to a gene: 7. The CDR3 loop spans 15 amino acids. As DNA, the CDR3 is TGTGCCAGTAGCGTCCTAGCGGGAGGGCCGGATACGCAGTATTTT. It encodes CASSVLAGGPDTQYF.

V usage is TRBV27 and J usage is TRBJ1-6; 7 nucleotides match TRBD1. With V trimmed by 5 bases and J by 9 bases, 10 bases remained unmatched. From germline, CDR1 is MNHEY and CDR2 SMNVEV (reference sequence). The CDR3 runs 15 residues. CDR3 bases: TGTGCCAGCAGTCCTAAGGGGACAGCTCTTTCACCCCTCCACTTT. Translated: CASSPKGTALSPLHF.

The chain carries TRBV5-5 and TRBJ2-7; the match to TRBD2 covers 7 bases. The germline V gene has CDR1 SGHKS and CDR2 YYEKEE (reference sequence). The CDR3 is 15 residues long. Unmatched junction bases numbered 5, after V lost 0 bases and J lost 2 bases. CDR3 residues: CASSLGLADPYEQYF. The CDR3 nucleotides are TGTGCCAGCAGCTTGGGTCTAGCGGACCCCTACGAGCAGTACTTC.

This chain uses TRBV5-4 with TRBJ2-1; 11 bases are shared with TRBD1. V trimming: 3 bases; J trimming: 3 bases; junction bases outside the gene matches: 2. This CDR3 spans 15 amino acids. Germline V gene lookup returns CDR1 SGHNT and CDR2 YYREEE (reference sequence). CDR3 sequence reads: CASSSGTGGYNEQFF. The CDR3 DNA is TGTGCCAGCAGCTCCGGGACAGGGGGCTACAATGAGCAGTTCTTC.

The rearrangement joins TRBV5-1 to TRBJ1-2, with TRBD1 matching over 7 bases. Per germline, CDR1 SGHRS and CDR2 YFSETQ. The CDR3 consists of 14 residues. With 0 bases clipped from V and 4 bases from J, the junction kept 3 bases outside the gene matches. CDR3 region: CASSLGQGLYGYTF. CDR3 DNA: TGCGCCAGCAGCTTGGGACAGGGCCTCTATGGCTACACCTTC.

This rearrangement joins TRBV2 to TRBJ2-1; D gene unclear. Germline V CDR1 and CDR2: SNHLY, FYNNEI. This CDR3 comprises 11 residues. Trimming cost V 6 bases and J 12 bases, with 12 bases left between them. The CDR3 spells CASSSDFWQFF. In DNA form, the CDR3 reads TGTGCCAGCAGCTCAGACTTTTGGCAGTTCTTC.

The chain is built from TRBV7-3 and TRBJ2-1; 13 nucleotides match TRBD2. Trimming at V came to 5 bases and at J to 8 bases, leaving 3 bases not matched to a gene. The germline V gene has CDR1 SGHTA and CDR2 FQGTGA. There are 14 residues in the CDR3. The CDR3 nucleotides read TGTGCCAGCAGCCCGGGACTAGCGGGGCATGAGCAGTTCTTC. It specifies CASSPGLAGHEQFF.

V usage is TRBV6-5 and J usage is TRBJ2-7; TRBD2 aligns across 13 bases. CDR1 MNHEY and CDR2 SVGAGI come from the germline V gene. V trimming: 3 bases; J trimming: 6 bases; junction bases outside the gene matches: 5. The CDR3 is 15 amino acids. CDR3 nucleotide sequence: TGTGCCAGCAGTTATTCTGGACTAGCGGGAGCCGAGCAGTACTTC. Its translation is CASSYSGLAGAEQYF.

The chain combines TRBV9 with TRBJ2-7, with TRBD2 matching over 8 bases. The CDR3 has 15 residues. Germline V gene sequence: CDR1 SGDLS, CDR2 YYNGEE. J lost 3 bases, V lost 4 bases, and 9 bases had no gene match. The CDR3 sequence is CASSQSHSGSYEQYF. The CDR3, as DNA: TGTGCCAGCAGCCAATCCCACAGCGGGAGCTACGAGCAGTACTTC. Looking up the rest from reference TRBV9 and TRBJ2-7 gives the full variable domain: DSGVTQTPKHLITATGQRVTLRCSPRSGDLSVYWYQQSLDQGLQFLIQYYNGEERAKGNILERFSAQQFPDLHSELNLSSLELGDSALYFCASSQSHSGSYEQYFGPGTRLTVT.

The chain combines TRBV27 with TRBJ2-3; 8 positions agree with TRBD2. Germline CDR1 is MNHEY and CDR2 is SMNVEV (reference sequence). The junction had 5 bases not matched to a gene; V was cut back by 2 bases and J by 1 base. There are 16 residues in the CDR3. Here the CDR3 DNA reads TGTGCCAGCAGTTTACGGAGTAGCGGGGGCACAGATACGCAGTATTTT. Protein: CASSLRSSGGTDTQYF.

The rearrangement links TRBV28 to TRBJ2-5, with D perhaps matching TRBD1 (5 bases). Deletions cut 2 bases from V and 3 bases from J, with 16 bases between. CDR3 length equals 16 residues. CDR1 and CDR2 (germline): MDHEN, SYDVKM. DNA of the CDR3: TGTGCCAGCAGTTTACAGGGTCCCAGGCTCAAAGAGACCCAGTACTTC. It translates to CASSLQGPRLKETQYF.

V usage is TRBV27 and J usage is TRBJ2-7, with 8 bases lining up with TRBD2. The V segment lost 6 bases and the J segment 3 bases; nucleotides outside the gene matches: 4. This CDR3 comprises 13 residues. CDR1 is MNHEY and CDR2 is SMNVEV in the germline V gene (reference sequence). The CDR3 DNA sequence: TGTGCCAGCAGGTTAGCGGGAAACTACGAGCAGTACTTC. This gives the protein CASRLAGNYEQYF.

The rearrangement links TRBV27 to TRBJ1-4, with D perhaps TRBD1 (6 bases). Germline CDR1 and CDR2: MNHEY and SMNVEV (reference sequence). There are 14 residues in the CDR3. V was pared by 8 bases and J by 8 bases, with 18 bases between. This chain's CDR3 is CASQRAGEGEKLFF. The CDR3 nucleotides are TGTGCCAGCCAAAGGGCAGGGGAAGGAGAAAAACTGTTTTTT.

This rearrangement joins TRBV5-5 to TRBJ2-2; 9 nucleotides agree with TRBD2. There are 18 residues in the CDR3. V was pared by 5 bases and J by 4 bases, with 15 bases of the junction left unmatched. Per germline, CDR1 SGHKS and CDR2 YYEKEE (reference sequence). Here the CDR3 reads CASRDGTSLRETTGELFF. CDR3 nucleotide sequence: TGTGCCAGCAGGGATGGGACTAGCCTAAGGGAGACCACCGGGGAGCTGTTTTTT.

J is TRBJ2-2 and V is TRBV5-1; D unresolved. The CDR3 loop spans 15 amino acids. Germline V gene data show CDR1 as SGHRS and CDR2 as YFSETQ. Trimming shortened V by 0 bases and J by 2 bases, and 8 bases separated the two germline ends. CDR3 sequence: CASSLVGTNTGELFF. CDR3 in DNA: TGCGCCAGCAGCTTGGTGGGCACCAACACCGGGGAGCTGTTTTTT.

The chain couples TRBV30 to TRBJ1-1; D unresolved. The CDR3 runs to 14 residues. Trimming removed 2 bases at V and 0 bases at J, with 10 bases between. Germline values: CDR1 GTSNPN, CDR2 SVGIG (reference sequence). The CDR3 reads CAWSSHKMNTEAFF. Here the CDR3 DNA reads TGTGCCTGGAGTTCCCACAAGATGAACACTGAAGCTTTCTTT.

The chain links TRBV27 to TRBJ2-7; D possibly corresponds to TRBD1 (5 bases). The ends were cut back, 1 base at V and 2 bases at J, with 15 bases in the middle. The germline V gene has CDR1 MNHEY and CDR2 SMNVEV (reference sequence). CDR3 length: 16 residues. The CDR3 loop reads CASSLYPQTETYEQYF. The CDR3 DNA sequence: TGTGCCAGCAGTTTATACCCGCAGACAGAAACCTACGAGCAGTACTTC.

The chain uses TRBV4-1 and TRBJ1-4; D gene unclear. CDR1 and CDR2 from the germline V gene are MGHRA and YSYEKL. The CDR3 spans 17 residues. Trimming left V 2 bases short and J 4 bases short, with 17 bases between. The DNA of the CDR3 is TGCGCCAGCAGCCAAAGCCCTATTTACAGTAATAATGAAAAACTGTTTTTT. Residues: CASSQSPIYSNNEKLFF.

The V call is TRBV14, the J call TRBJ1-1; D is uncertain. Germline CDR1 and CDR2: SGHDN and FVKESK. V was cut by 3 bases and J by 1 base, with 6 bases left in between. The CDR3 runs to 13 residues. The CDR3 sequence: CASSHKANTEAFF. The CDR3 nucleotides read TGTGCCAGCAGCCATAAAGCGAACACTGAAGCTTTCTTT.

The J gene is TRBJ2-6, the V gene TRBV4-2, with TRBD1 matching over 7 bases. Germline V CDR1 and CDR2: LGHNA, YNFKEQ. The V gene end was trimmed by 4 bases and the J gene end by 3 bases; junction bases not matched to a gene: 9. The CDR3 is made up of 17 amino acids. The CDR3 coding sequence is TGTGCCAGCAGCCCTAGAGGGGGCCTTCTTGGGGCCAACGTCCTGACTTTC. Encoded protein: CASSPRGGLLGANVLTF.

CDR3 in amino acids: CAGWTSGTSYEQYF. Written as DNA, the CDR3 is TGTGCCGGGTGGACTAGCGGGACCTCCTACGAGCAGTACTTC. V gene TRBV5-6 combines with J gene TRBJ2-7, with 12 bases lining up with TRBD2. This CDR3 has 14 amino acids. V gave up 10 bases and J gave up 0 bases; unmatched junction bases: 5. Germline assignment: CDR1 SGHDT and CDR2 YYEEEE.

The rearrangement joins TRBV7-2 to TRBJ1-3; 8 bases are a match to TRBD1. The CDR3 covers 16 residues. CDR1 is SGHTA, CDR2 FQGNSA, per germline. V lost 4 bases to trimming and J lost 2 bases; unmatched junction nucleotides: 7. In DNA, the CDR3 is TGTGCCAGCAGCTGGACAGGGAACTCTCCTGGAAACACCATATATTTT. Protein: CASSWTGNSPGNTIYF.

The chain joins TRBV27 to TRBJ2-2, with 7 bases fitting TRBD1. The CDR3 has 15 amino acids. The junction had 10 bases not matched to a gene; V was cut back by 9 bases and J by 3 bases. The germline CDR1 and CDR2 sequences are MNHEY and SMNVEV (reference sequence). The CDR3 region has the DNA TGTGCCAGGACAGGGATCCCTTTGGACACCGGGGAGCTGTTTTTT. It encodes CARTGIPLDTGELFF.

The genes are TRBV27 and TRBJ2-5; possibly TRBD1 for D (5 bases). Germline CDR1 reads MNHEY; CDR2 reads SMNVEV (reference sequence). The CDR3 has 12 residues. The germline V and J ends were trimmed by 3 bases and 11 bases, with 13 bases remaining between them. The CDR3 reads CASSFPGSGQYF. The CDR3 DNA is TGTGCCAGCAGTTTCCCAGGGTCCGGGCAGTACTTC.

With respect to this clone: The missing conserved phenylalanine or tryptophan at the end of this CDR3 makes a read error likely. No DNA is shown, since the ends of the CDR3 on it are uncertain; the CDR3 is the one TCRdb lists. The CDR3 reads CASSLGGDRSFTS. V and J are TRBV5-1 and TRBJ2-7; TRBD1 was called by the table and not checked on the DNA. The CDR3 is 13 residues long, counting both termini. Germline V gene data show CDR1 as SGHRS and CDR2 as YFSETQ.

The rearrangement links TRBV29-1 to TRBJ2-7; D call uncertain. CDR1 and CDR2 (germline): SQVTM, ANQGSEA. The CDR3 extends over 14 amino acids. The ends were cut back, 0 bases at V and 0 bases at J, with 9 bases in the middle. CDR3 protein: CSVEEGRNSYEQYF. The CDR3 region has the DNA TGCAGCGTTGAAGAGGGCAGGAACTCCTACGAGCAGTACTTC.

J is TRBJ2-1 and V is TRBV5-1, with 13 bases lining up with TRBD2. Germline-derived CDR1 and CDR2 are SGHRS and YFSETQ. The CDR3 runs 15 residues. Unmatched junction bases numbered 4, after V lost 4 bases and J lost 6 bases. CDR3 nucleotides: TGCGCCAGCAGCCAAGGACTAGCGGGAGTCAATGAGCAGTTCTTC. It is translated as CASSQGLAGVNEQFF.